These 20 T cell receptor beta chains originate from one sample sequenced in a study of OX40 agonist ivuxolimab in advanced cancers. The protocol was immunoSEQ multiplex PCR, while the TCRdb copy is restricted to in-frame clones and leaves out a portion. The sample yields about 96,000 clones, more than 80% seen once. This sample comprised CD4+ or CD8+ T cells sorted from blood, obtained in a trial of the OX40 agonist ivuxolimab. These receptors originate from an adult with an advanced solid tumor such as melanoma, head and neck, liver or kidney cancer.

The chain uses TRBV6-5 and TRBJ2-5; 14 bases agree with TRBD2. The J call is in doubt because the DNA end fits TRBJ2-7 better. Germline CDR1 reads MNHEY; CDR2 reads SVGAGI. The length of the CDR3 is 14 residues. CDR3 loop: CASRGTSGSYEQYF. CDR3 nucleotides: TGTGCCAGCAGGGGGACTAGCGGGAGTTACGAGCAGTACTTC.

The V and J genes are TRBV19 and TRBJ1-2; the D gene is possibly TRBD1 (5 bases). Trimming cost V 3 bases and J 2 bases, with 13 bases left between them. The CDR3 is 15 amino acids. Germline loops: CDR1 LNHDA, CDR2 SQIVND (reference sequence). The CDR3: CASSIPPTANYGYTF. CDR3 sequence (DNA): TGTGCCAGTAGTATCCCCCCGACAGCCAACTATGGCTACACCTTC.

The chain is built from TRBV2 and TRBJ2-2; weak D call: TRBD1 (6 bases). Germline V gives CDR1 SNHLY, CDR2 FYNNEI. The CDR3 runs 13 residues. The V end was cut by 6 bases, the J end by 7 bases, with 12 bases between. The CDR3 loop is CASSKQGNGELFF. The CDR3 DNA is TGTGCCAGCAGCAAGCAGGGGAACGGGGAGCTGTTTTTT.

The chain joins TRBV6-5 to TRBJ1-1; the match to TRBD1 covers 10 bases. The germline V gene encodes CDR1 MNHEY and CDR2 SVGAGI. The CDR3 is 13 residues long. With 2 bases clipped from V and 6 bases from J, the junction kept 0 bases outside the gene matches. The CDR3 reads CASSYDRGPEAFF. In DNA form, the CDR3 reads TGTGCCAGCAGTTACGACAGGGGGCCTGAAGCTTTCTTT.

V gene TRBV5-1 combines with J gene TRBJ2-5; D gene ambiguous. Looked up from germline, CDR1 is SGHRS and CDR2 is YFSETQ. The length of the CDR3 is 11 residues. Trimming left V 5 bases short and J 5 bases short, with 7 bases between. Here the CDR3 reads CASRFGETQYF. The CDR3 coding sequence is TGCGCCAGCAGATTCGGGGAGACCCAGTACTTC. Supplemented by reference TRBV5-1 and TRBJ2-5, the full variable domain reads KAGVTQTPRYLIKTRGQQVTLSCSPISGHRSVSWYQQTPGQGLQFLFEYFSETQRNKGNFPGRFSGRQFSNSRSEMNVSTLELGDSALYLCASRFGETQYFGPGTRLLVL.

V usage is TRBV19 and J usage is TRBJ1-1; D not certain. Trimming removed 9 bases from V and 0 bases from J, with 11 bases in between. Germline V gene data show CDR1 as LNHDA and CDR2 as SQIVND (reference sequence). The CDR3 sequence is 13 residues long. The CDR3 protein is CASTRSVNTEAFF. CDR3 nucleotides: TGTGCCAGCACTCGGTCCGTGAACACTGAAGCTTTCTTT.

The table lists this clone with a count of one. The J gene is TRBJ2-7, the V gene TRBV4-2; the D gene is possibly TRBD2 (6 bases). Germline V gives CDR1 LGHNA, CDR2 YNFKEQ. The germline V and J ends were trimmed by 0 bases and 1 base, with 10 bases remaining between them. The CDR3 extends over 15 amino acids. CDR3 sequence (DNA): TGTGCCAGCAGCCAAGATCTGGCGGGATCCTACGAGCAGTACTTC. It is translated as CASSQDLAGSYEQYF.

The gene calls are TRBV6-1 and TRBJ2-2; 9 nucleotides agree with TRBD2. V gave up 1 base and J gave up 5 bases; unmatched junction bases: 8. This CDR3 has 17 residues. Germline assignment: CDR1 MNHNS and CDR2 SASEGT. Here the CDR3 reads CASSEGKIAGVTGELFF. CDR3 in DNA: TGTGCCAGCAGTGAAGGGAAAATAGCGGGAGTTACCGGGGAGCTGTTTTTT.

This clone was picked up one time. V is TRBV11-2 and J is TRBJ2-7, with D unclear. V lost 6 bases, J lost 5 bases, and 14 bases lay in between. The CDR3 spans 13 residues. Germline V gene data show CDR1 as SGHAT and CDR2 as FQNNGV. The CDR3 region has the DNA TGTGCCAGCAGATTGTGGGGAAGCCACGAGCAGTACTTC. Its protein is CASRLWGSHEQYF. Based on the CDR3 plus reference TRBV11-2 and TRBJ2-7, the full variable domain is EAGVAQSPRYKIIEKRQSVAFWCNPISGHATLYWYQQILGQGPKLLIQFQNNGVVDDSQLPKDRFSAERLKGVDSTLKIQPAKLEDSAVYLCASRLWGSHEQYFGPGTRLTVT.

This chain connects TRBV23-1 to TRBJ1-2; D is possibly TRBD1 (5 bases). TRBV23-1 is an open reading frame, and its role is uncertain. The germline V and J ends were trimmed by 4 bases and 3 bases, with 18 bases remaining between them. This CDR3 spans 16 amino acids. CDR3 amino acids: CASSPFSGRRDYGYTF. The CDR3 coding sequence is TGCGCCAGCAGTCCCTTTTCAGGGCGTCGGGACTATGGCTACACCTTC.

This clone came up once. This rearrangement joins TRBV7-8 to TRBJ2-2, with 12 positions matching TRBD2. V lost 5 bases and J lost 4; bases outside the gene matches: 2. CDR1 SGHVS and CDR2 FQNEAQ come from the germline V gene. The CDR3 runs to 15 residues. Here the CDR3 DNA reads TGTGCCAGCAGCCAGGGACTAGCGGGCACCGGGGAGCTGTTTTTT. Translating gives CASSQGLAGTGELFF. Full variable domain (remainder filled in from reference TRBV7-8 and TRBJ2-2): GAGVSQSPRYKVAKRGQDVALRCDPISGHVSLFWYQQALGQGPEFLTYFQNEAQLDKSGLPSDRFFAERPEGSVSTLKIQRTQQEDSAVYLCASSQGLAGTGELFFGEGSRLTVL.

This sequence joins TRBV18 and TRBJ1-2; no reliable D call. The V and J ends lost 5 bases and 4 bases respectively, with 14 bases between them. CDR3 length: 14 amino acids. Germline CDR1 is KGHSH and CDR2 is LQKENI. The CDR3 nucleotides are TGTGCCAGCTCATCTGGGATCTGGGGCTATGGCTACACCTTC. Translating it yields CASSSGIWGYGYTF.

The chain recombines TRBV7-9 with TRBJ2-7; 7 bases fit TRBD2. Germline V lookup: CDR1 SEHNR, CDR2 FQNEAQ (reference sequence). Trimming at V came to 0 bases and at J to 0 bases, leaving 8 bases not matched to a gene. The CDR3 is made up of 17 amino acids. CDR3 nucleotide sequence: TGTGCCAGCAGCTTAGCGGTGACTAGCTTGGCCTCCTACGAGCAGTACTTC. Residues: CASSLAVTSLASYEQYF.

The J gene is TRBJ2-1, the V gene TRBV11-2, with D unresolved. The CDR3 has 14 amino acids. CDR1 is SGHAT and CDR2 is FQNNGV in the germline V gene. V lost 6 bases and J lost 8, with 17 bases in between. CDR3 sequence reads: CASSSVATSDEQFF. The CDR3 bases are TGTGCCAGCAGTTCGGTGGCTACTTCCGATGAGCAGTTCTTC.

V gene TRBV29-1 combines with J gene TRBJ2-7; 8 bases are a match to TRBD1. Germline trimming cut 4 bases from V and 1 base from J; bases unmatched to any gene: 0. This CDR3 is built from 12 residues. Looked up from germline, CDR1 is SQVTM and CDR2 is ANQGSEA. CDR3 coding DNA: TGCAGCGTTGGGACAGGGTCCTACGAGCAGTACTTC. Amino acid sequence: CSVGTGSYEQYF.

The rearrangement uses TRBV10-3 and TRBJ2-1, with D unresolved. Germline lookup yields CDR1 ENHRY and CDR2 SYGVKD. Trimming removed 3 bases from V and 2 bases from J, with 8 bases in between. CDR3 length: 14 residues. CDR3 loop: CAISDWPTYNEQFF. CDR3 bases: TGTGCCATCAGTGACTGGCCAACCTACAATGAGCAGTTCTTC.

The gene calls are TRBV7-2 and TRBJ1-5; D is uncertain. Germline values: CDR1 SGHTA, CDR2 FQGNSA. V was trimmed by 2 bases and J by 7 bases, leaving 12 bases between them. This CDR3 region has 14 residues. The CDR3 DNA is TGTGCCAGCAGCTTATATGGAGAGAGGCAGCCCCAGCATTTT. Amino acids: CASSLYGERQPQHF.

CDR3 in amino acids: CASSGWSVNPQETQYF. In DNA form, the CDR3 reads TGTGCCAGCAGCGGATGGTCCGTAAACCCCCAAGAGACCCAGTACTTC. The chain combines TRBV5-6 with TRBJ2-5; D gene unclear. The CDR3 sequence is 16 residues long. CDR1 is SGHDT and CDR2 is YYEEEE in the germline V gene. V was pared by 4 bases and J by 1 base, with 17 bases between. The full variable domain, with the rest looked up from reference TRBV5-6 and TRBJ2-5, is DAGVTQSPTHLIKTRGQQVTLRCSPKSGHDTVSWYQQALGQGPQFIFQYYEEEERQRGNFPDRFSGHQFPNYSSELNVNALLLGDSALYLCASSGWSVNPQETQYFGPGTRLLVL.

The chain is built from TRBV2 and TRBJ1-2; D not resolved. The V and J ends lost 5 bases and 5 bases respectively, with 9 bases between them. Germline V gene data show CDR1 as SNHLY and CDR2 as FYNNEI. There are 12 residues in the CDR3. The CDR3 nucleotides read TGTGCCAGCAGTCTGGGCTTGTATGGCTACACCTTC. As protein: CASSLGLYGYTF.

The chain joins TRBV7-9 to TRBJ1-3; the D gene is possibly TRBD1 (5 bases). Looked up from germline, CDR1 is SEHNR and CDR2 is FQNEAQ (reference sequence). This CDR3 is 17 amino acids long. V lost 1 base and J 0 bases, leaving 13 bases between the germline ends. The CDR3 bases are TGTGCCAGCAGCTTAGAGGAGACAGATTTCTCTGGAAACACCATATATTTT. It translates to CASSLEETDFSGNTIYF.